This T cell receptor (beta chain) appears in the sequencing data of a study of PD-1 blockade in classical Hodgkin lymphoma. The V and J ends lost 2 bases and 7 bases respectively, with 8 bases between them. This CDR3 contains 12 residues. Looked up from germline, CDR1 is LNHDA and CDR2 is SQIVND (reference sequence). As for time point: cycle 4 day 1 (C4D1), after around six weeks of nivolumab. Brentuximab vedotin exposure varied, and every patient relapsed after autologous stem cell transplantation. Purification of CD4+ T cells from thawed PBMCs was performed via magnetic negative selection. Method: immunoSEQ multiplex PCR; TCRdb's copy keeps in-frame clones and lacks some. The table has 29,000 or so clones, roughly 80% seen once.

This receptor was taken from a human donor with classical Hodgkin lymphoma. The V and J genes are TRBV19 and TRBJ1-2; the D gene is possibly TRBD1 (6 bases). The sequencing here drew on CD4+ T cells from blood, taken before the fourth cycle of nivolumab. In DNA, the CDR3 is TGTGCCAGTAGTATATTGGACAGTGGCTACACCTTC. Amino acids: CASSILDSGYTF.